This T cell receptor (beta chain) was captured by sequencing in a study of blood T cell repertoires in COVID-19. This CDR3 is 14 amino acids long. CDR1 and CDR2 from the germline V gene are SGHNT and YENEEA. In the source study's methods: Estimation of nucleated cell counts was performed using reference gene primer amplification. The repertoire was sequenced with immunoSEQ multiplex PCR; TCRdb's copy has only in-frame clones and lacks some. V and J calls and clone size are as listed in that table; D and trimming were resolved from the DNA. The data show roughly 260,000 clones, 80% to 95% seen once. Notes on this clone: One end of the junction does not line up with germline, which may come from a read error.

The V and J genes are TRBV11-3 and TRBJ2-5, with 10 bases identical to TRBD1. The sequence was obtained from a young adult with COVID-19, enrolled during active disease. The specimen sequenced was peripheral blood. The CDR3 DNA sequence: TGTACCAGCAGCTCGGACAGGGGGGAGGAGACCCAGTACTTC. Its protein product is CTSSSDRGEETQYF.